The sequence of this TCR beta chain was determined in a study of blood T cell repertoires in COVID-19. Across the study: Spain, Italy and the United States supplied samples that represented acute and convalescent COVID-19.

Per the study methods: Reference gene primers were amplified, and this amplification served to estimate nucleated cell counts. Measured with immunoSEQ multiplex PCR; TCRdb has only the in-frame clones, and not every one. Clone size and the V and J calls come from that table; the DNA yielded D and trimming. Seen here are approximately 290,000 clones, about nine tenths observed once, and the top ten hold about 12%. The source is a woman aged 55-70 years with acute or convalescent COVID-19. The sequencing input was peripheral blood.

This CDR3 reads CAGNSGTGVARQPQHF. The CDR3 DNA is TGTGCCGGGAATTCCGGGACAGGGGTTGCGCGTCAGCCCCAGCATTTT. V gene TRBV28 combines with J gene TRBJ1-5, with 10 bases fitting TRBD1. Losses at the gene ends were 11 bases for V and 6 bases for J; bases not matched to a gene: 16. The CDR3 sequence is 16 residues long. Germline values: CDR1 MDHEN, CDR2 SYDVKM.